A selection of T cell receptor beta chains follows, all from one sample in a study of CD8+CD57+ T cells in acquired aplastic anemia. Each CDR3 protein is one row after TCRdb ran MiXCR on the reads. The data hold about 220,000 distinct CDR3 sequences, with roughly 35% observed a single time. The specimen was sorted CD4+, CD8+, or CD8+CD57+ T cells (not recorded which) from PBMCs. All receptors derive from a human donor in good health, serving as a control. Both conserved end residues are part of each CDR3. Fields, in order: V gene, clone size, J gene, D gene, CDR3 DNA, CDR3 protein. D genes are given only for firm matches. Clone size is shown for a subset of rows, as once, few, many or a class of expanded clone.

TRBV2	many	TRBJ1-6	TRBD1	TGTGCCAGCAATATACAGGGGTATGAGGATTCACCCCTCCACTTT	CASNIQGYEDSPLHF
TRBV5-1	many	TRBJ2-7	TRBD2	TGCGCCAGCAGCTTCGGGACTAGTCAGGTGTACGAGCAGTACTTC	CASSFGTSQVYEQYF
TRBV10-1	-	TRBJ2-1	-	TGCGCCAGCAGTGAGCGGGAGCCAACCTACAATGAGCAGTTCTTC	CASSEREPTYNEQFF
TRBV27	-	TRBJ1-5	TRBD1	TGTGCCAGCAGAAGGGGGCAAGGCAATCAGCCCCAGCATTTT	CASRRGQGNQPQHF
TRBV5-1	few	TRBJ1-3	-	TGCGCCAGCAGCTTGGCCAATGTGGCAGGCTCTGGAAACACCATATATTTT	CASSLANVAGSGNTIYF
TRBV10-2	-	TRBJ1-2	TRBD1	TGCACCAGCACTCCGAGGGGGCTGGGTCATCGCTACACCTTC	CTSTPRGLGHRYTF
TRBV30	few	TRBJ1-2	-	TGTGCCTGGAGCAACAGCGGGGAGCGAAACTATGGCTACACCTTC	CAWSNSGERNYGYTF
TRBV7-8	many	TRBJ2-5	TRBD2	TGTGCCAGCAGCACGACTAGCCCCAAAGAGACCCAGTACTTC	CASSTTSPKETQYF
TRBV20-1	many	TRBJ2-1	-	TGCAGTGCTGGGGGACGCGGGCGCTACAATGAGCAGTTCTTC	CSAGGRGRYNEQFF
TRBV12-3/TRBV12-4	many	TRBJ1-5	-	TGTGCCAGCAGTAAAGGGGCTCCTAGCAATCAGCCCCAGCATTTT	CASSKGAPSNQPQHF
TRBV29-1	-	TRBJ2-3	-	TGCAGCGTCTCGGGGTGGCTCACAGATACGCAGTATTTT	CSVSGWLTDTQYF
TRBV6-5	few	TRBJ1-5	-	TGTGCCAGCAGTTCCCTCAGGGGAAATCAGCCCCAGCATTTT	CASSSLRGNQPQHF
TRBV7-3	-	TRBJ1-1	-	TGTGCCAGCTCACGGGAGGGGAACACTGAAGCTTTCTTT	CASSREGNTEAFF
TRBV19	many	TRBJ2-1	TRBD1	TGTGCCAGTAGTGCAACAGGGGCTTTCAATGAGCAGTTCTTC	CASSATGAFNEQFF
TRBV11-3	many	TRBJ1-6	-	TGTGCCAGCAGCTTAGATCTGGGAAGGGATTCACCCTTCCACTTT	CASSLDLGRDSPFHF
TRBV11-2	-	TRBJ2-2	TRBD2	TGTGCCAGCAGCGACACTAGCGGGGGGGCGAACACCGGGGAGCTGTTTTTT	CASSDTSGGANTGELFF
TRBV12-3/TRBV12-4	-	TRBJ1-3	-	TGTGCCAGCAGTGAGGTGAACTCTGGAAACACCATATATTTT	CASSEVNSGNTIYF
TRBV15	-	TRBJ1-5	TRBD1	TGTGCCACCAGCAGAGATCGGGGACAGGGGCAGCCCCAGCATTTT	CATSRDRGQGQPQHF
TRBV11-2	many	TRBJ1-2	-	TGTGCCAGCAGCCCGGAGACAGGAGCCCCCTATGGCTACACCTTC	CASSPETGAPYGYTF
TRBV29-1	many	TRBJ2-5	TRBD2	TGCAGCGTTGGGGCTAGCGGGAGGGAAGAGACCCAGTACTTC	CSVGASGREETQYF
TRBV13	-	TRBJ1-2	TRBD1	TGTGCCAGCAGCACCCCAGGGACAGGGCTCCGAGAGGACTACACCTTC	CASSTPGTGLREDYTF
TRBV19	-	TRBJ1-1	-	TGTGCCAGTTGGGGGGGCGCGGGCACTGAAGCTTTCTTT	CASWGGAGTEAFF
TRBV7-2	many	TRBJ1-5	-	TGTGCCAGCAGCTTGATGCCAAGCAGCAATCAGCCCCAGCATTTT	CASSLMPSSNQPQHF
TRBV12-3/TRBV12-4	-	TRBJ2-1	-	TGTGCCAGCAGTTTTTACCGCATAGCCGGGGGGCCGAATGAGCAGTTCTTC	CASSFYRIAGGPNEQFF
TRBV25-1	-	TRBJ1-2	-	TGTGCCAGCAGGGAGGGACTCTATGGCTACACCTTC	CASREGLYGYTF
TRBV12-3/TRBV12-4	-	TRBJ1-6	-	TGTGCCAGCAGAAAAAACACAGGGCAGGGTGCGTCCTATAATTCACCCCTCCACTTT	CASRKNTGQGASYNSPLHF
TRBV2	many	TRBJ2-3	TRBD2	TGTGCCACCAAACGGACTAGCGGGGACACAGATACGCAGTATTTT	CATKRTSGDTDTQYF
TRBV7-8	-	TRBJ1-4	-	TGTGCCAGCAGCTTAGCCATACAGGCCGTTAATGAAAAACTGTTTTTT	CASSLAIQAVNEKLFF